This T cell receptor beta chain was identified in a study of PD-1 blockade in classical Hodgkin lymphoma (TCRdb year 2020). In terms of the full investigation: Nivolumab dosing was 3 mg/kg intravenously every 2 weeks, continuing until either disease progression or unacceptable toxicity. The study used TCR beta sequencing and CyTOF to define a peripheral blood immune signature of response to PD-1 blockade in classical Hodgkin lymphoma. On the study overall, not on this receptor specifically: Diversity was lower in patients who began nivolumab less than 1 year after ASCT, so these patients were left out of later analyses to avoid confounding by immune reconstitution. CD4+ but not CD8+ TCR diversity rose significantly by C4D1 (p=0.0027 vs p=0.16), most apparent in complete responders (p=0.02). Baseline TCR diversity was reported to be lower in newly diagnosed patients than in healthy donors and to be lower still in relapsed/refractory patients. Baseline diversity similar to that of newly diagnosed patients was observed in trial patients achieving complete response, whereas significantly lower diversity was observed in partial responders and progressors. The study was restricted to a single clinical trial cohort, and the causes of repertoire differences, possibly disease activity or prior therapy, were left undefined.

Per the publication, the time point label means: cycle 4 day 1 (C4D1), after 5 to 7 weeks of nivolumab. Relapse after autologous stem cell transplantation had occurred in all trial patients, and cohorts A, B and C were distinguished by prior brentuximab vedotin exposure. A total of 50 to 70 patients with relapsed/refractory classical Hodgkin lymphoma made up the trial cohort, and each patient's best overall response was complete response, partial response or progressive disease. In the multi-cohort phase II CheckMate 205 trial, trial patients received single-agent nivolumab. Best overall response was determined by an independent review committee according to the 2007 International Working Group response criteria. Trial PBMCs were collected just before the start of nivolumab (C1D1) and during therapy at cycle 2 day 1 and cycle 4 day 1. Peripheral blood was collected in 8 mL Vacutainer Cell Preparation Tubes, from which PBMCs were isolated by centrifugation and then cryopreserved.

Genomic DNA was isolated using the Qiagen DNeasy kit from unsorted PBMCs as well as from negatively selected CD4+ and CD8+ fractions. TCR beta CDR3 regions were subjected to amplification by immunoSEQ multiplex PCR with primers that anneal to V and J segments. A synthetic immune receptor repertoire was used to minimize amplification bias, and any remaining bias was removed computationally after sequencing. Per the authors' processing: Custom Python scripts were used to quantify repertoire diversity as the Shannon entropy index. Unsorted, CD4+ and CD8+ repertoires were analyzed separately, except for combined analyses in which CD4+ and CD8+ sequences were merged in silico. Clonal expansion was defined as at least a 2-fold frequency increase after treatment relative to C1D1, with a pseudocount of 0.5 for undetected baseline clones. Singleton clones were defined as clones with 0 or 1 copy at C1D1, and non-singleton clones were defined as clones with 2 or more copies. By matching protein sequences in sorted samples from the same patient, clones expanded in unsorted samples were annotated as CD4+, CD8+ or unknown. Wilcoxon tests were applied to paired samples to test diversity changes from C1D1 to C4D1. Drawn from immuneACCESS, this table holds only the in-frame rearrangements with V and J called that TCRdb kept. Clones are partly lost; checked studies trace under half to an unresolved V gene and leave the rest unexplained. Clone size and the V and J calls come from that table; the DNA yielded D and trimming. The sample has under 25,000 clones on record, about 70% of them singletons. The ten largest clonotypes hold 15% to 20% of the sample.

The CDR3 spans 18 residues, from the cysteine through the phenylalanine. This entry keeps only the CDR3 DNA: 54 bases, framed from base 1. The germline V gene yields SGHTA for CDR1 and FQGNSA for CDR2. Trimming at the junction amounts to 4 bases on V and 1 base on J, and the germline ends lie 22 bases apart. With regard to this clone: The clone's antigen remains unknown. No clone much larger than this one lies a single base away; base qualities are absent.

This TCR was recovered from a human donor with classical Hodgkin lymphoma. The starting material was peripheral blood mononuclear cells (PBMCs), obtained before the fourth cycle of nivolumab. The rearrangement joined TRBV7-2 to TRBJ1-1, and the D gene may be TRBD1, 5 bases matching. In nucleotide form, the sequence is TGTGCCAGCAGCTCCAGGGCCGGGTCCTTAATGAAGAACACTGAAGCTTTCTTT. Its coded protein is CASSSRAGSLMKNTEAFF. Reference TRBV7-2 and TRBJ1-1 genes cover what lies past the CDR3, so the full variable domain is GAGVSQSPSNKVTEKGKDVELRCDPISGHTALYWYRQSLGQGLEFLIYFQGNSAPDKSGLPSDRFSAERTGGSVSTLTIQRTQQEDSAVYLCASSSRAGSLMKNTEAFFGQGTRLTVV.